This TCR beta chain was sequenced during a study of cytomegalovirus exposure and HLA in healthy donors. Study-wide results and caveats: In the analysis, some V segments, TRBV6-2 and TRBV6-3 included, were excluded as indistinguishable. After further analysis at a later stage, 16,951 TCR beta sequences were associated with HLA alleles at 0.05 false discovery rate.

V was pared by 5 bases and J by 7 bases, with 15 bases between. Germline V gene data show CDR1 as SGHVS and CDR2 as FQNEAQ. CDR3 length equals 13 residues. The primer mix had 60 Vbeta and 13 Jbeta primers. The assay was immunoSEQ multiplex PCR, and TCRdb's table has in-frame clones only and misses some. The sample carries about 190,000 clones, over 75% recorded once. This clone occurred once. The antigen remains unidentified. The sample comprised PBMCs. This chain connects TRBV7-8 to TRBJ2-7; TRBD1 might be the D (7 bases). This clonotype originated in a man aged 35 to 55 in good health and CMV-seropositive. The CDR3 nucleotides read TGTGCCAGCAGCCTGGAGGGGGCCCGGGAGCAGTACTTC. Translated, it gives CASSLEGAREQYF.